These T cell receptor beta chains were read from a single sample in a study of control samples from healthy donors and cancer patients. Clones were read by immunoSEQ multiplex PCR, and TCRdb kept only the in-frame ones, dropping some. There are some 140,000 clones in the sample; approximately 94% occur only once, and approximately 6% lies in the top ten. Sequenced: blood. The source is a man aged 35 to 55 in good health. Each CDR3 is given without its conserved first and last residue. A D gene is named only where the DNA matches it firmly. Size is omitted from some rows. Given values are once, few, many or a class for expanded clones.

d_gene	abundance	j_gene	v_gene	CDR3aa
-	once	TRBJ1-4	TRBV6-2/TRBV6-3	ASSYSTSSNEKLF
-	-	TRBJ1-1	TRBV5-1	ASSFSPGNTEAF
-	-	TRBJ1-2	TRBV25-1	ASSDSSEYYGYT
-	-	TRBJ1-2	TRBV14	ASSQELVGSYT
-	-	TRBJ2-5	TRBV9	ASSGSPGETQY
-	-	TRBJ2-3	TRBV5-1	ASSRTGNADTQY
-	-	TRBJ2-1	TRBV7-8	ASSLNPTFSNEQF
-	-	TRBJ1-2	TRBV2	ASSEAGQFRGGYT
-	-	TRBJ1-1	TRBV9	ASSVGGSTEAF
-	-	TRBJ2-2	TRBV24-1	ATSGTVKGDTRELF
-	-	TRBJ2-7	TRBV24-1	ATSDSDGHEQY
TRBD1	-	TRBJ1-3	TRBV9	ASSVRDRDDTIY
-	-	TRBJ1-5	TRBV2	ASSYRAGNQPQH
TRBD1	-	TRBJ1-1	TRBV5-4	ASSLQGVAEAF
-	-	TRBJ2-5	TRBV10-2	ASSEMAYQETQY
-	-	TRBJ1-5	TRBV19	ASSRASNQPQH
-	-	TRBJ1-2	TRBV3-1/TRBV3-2	ASSHSGDLRGDYGYT
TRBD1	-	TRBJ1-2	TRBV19	ASRDRSLMDYGYT
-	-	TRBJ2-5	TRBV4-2	ASSQGDVASQETQY